Sequencing of this T cell receptor beta chain was carried out in a study of T cell changes during pregnancy in multiple sclerosis. TCRdb's table, derived via immunoSEQ multiplex PCR, lists solely in-frame clones and lacks some. The data show tens of thousands of clones, roughly 93% seen once. The junction had 9 bases not matched to a gene; V was cut back by 0 bases and J by 4 bases. The CDR3 is 16 amino acids. Per the germline V gene, CDR1 is SGHRS and CDR2 is YFSETQ. The rearrangement uses TRBV5-1 and TRBJ1-1, with 7 bases fitting TRBD1. This material consisted of peripheral blood, taken in the second trimester of pregnancy. The sequence derives from a female donor with multiple sclerosis, enrolled in a pregnancy study. This CDR3 reads CASSLGRGVETTEAFF. CDR3 DNA: TGCGCCAGCAGCTTGGGCAGGGGGGTAGAGACCACTGAAGCTTTCTTT.